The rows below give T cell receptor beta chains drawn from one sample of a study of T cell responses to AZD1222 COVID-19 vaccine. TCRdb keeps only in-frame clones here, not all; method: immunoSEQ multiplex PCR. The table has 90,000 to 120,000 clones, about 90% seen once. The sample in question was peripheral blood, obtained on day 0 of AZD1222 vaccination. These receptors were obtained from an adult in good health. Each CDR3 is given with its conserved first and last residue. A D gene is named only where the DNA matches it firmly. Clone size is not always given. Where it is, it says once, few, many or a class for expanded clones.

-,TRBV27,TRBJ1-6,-,CASSPTRQSSYNSPLHF,TGTGCCAGCAGTCCGACCCGTCAGAGCTCCTATAATTCACCCCTCCACTTT
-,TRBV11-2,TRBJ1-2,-,CASSLGTASNYGYTF,TGTGCCAGCAGCTTAGGGACAGCTAGTAACTATGGCTACACCTTC
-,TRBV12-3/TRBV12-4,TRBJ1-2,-,CASSYLTGSGYTF,TGTGCCAGCAGTTACCTCACGGGGAGTGGCTACACCTTC
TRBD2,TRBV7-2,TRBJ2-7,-,CASSGRGGAAEQYF,TGTGCCAGCAGCGGCCGCGGGGGGGCCGCCGAGCAGTACTTC
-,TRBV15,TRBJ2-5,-,CATSGGGVETQYF,TGTGCCACCAGCGGTGGGGGCGTGGAGACCCAGTACTTC
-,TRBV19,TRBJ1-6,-,CATDGGQHSPLHF,TGTGCCACCGACGGAGGGCAGCATTCACCCCTCCACTTT
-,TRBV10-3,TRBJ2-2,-,CAISDRSGELFF,TGTGCCATCAGTGATCGATCCGGGGAGCTGTTTTTT
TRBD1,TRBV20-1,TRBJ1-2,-,CSASQGAAAFNYGYTF,TGCAGTGCTAGTCAGGGGGCGGCAGCGTTTAACTATGGCTACACCTTC
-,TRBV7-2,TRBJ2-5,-,CASNRDYQETQYF,TGTGCCAGCAACCGGGACTACCAAGAGACCCAGTACTTC
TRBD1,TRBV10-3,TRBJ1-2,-,CAISKDRGQHGYTF,TGTGCCATCAGTAAGGACAGGGGGCAACATGGCTACACCTTC
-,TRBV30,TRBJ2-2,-,CAWSVGVAGELFF,TGTGCCTGGAGTGTAGGGGTAGCCGGGGAGCTGTTTTTT
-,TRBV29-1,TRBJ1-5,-,CSVVGGTNQPQHF,TGCAGCGTTGTTGGTGGGACCAATCAGCCCCAGCATTTT
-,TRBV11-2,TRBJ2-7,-,CASSSIGGGYEQYF,TGTGCCAGCAGCTCCATCGGTGGGGGATACGAGCAGTACTTC
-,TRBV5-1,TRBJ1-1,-,CASSFVQGSVPLNTEAFF,TGCGCCAGCAGCTTCGTCCAGGGGAGCGTGCCTTTGAACACTGAAGCTTTCTTT
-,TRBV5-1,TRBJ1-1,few,CASSLASMNTEAFF,TGCGCCAGCAGCTTGGCCTCCATGAACACTGAAGCTTTCTTT
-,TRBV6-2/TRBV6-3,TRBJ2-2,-,CASSYSGAPGSTGELFF,TGTGCCAGCAGCTACTCGGGGGCCCCAGGGAGCACCGGGGAGCTGTTTTTT
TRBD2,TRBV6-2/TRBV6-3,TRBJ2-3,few,CASSYFSFSGGLRTDTQYF,TGTGCCAGCAGTTACTTTTCCTTTAGCGGGGGCCTTCGCACAGATACGCAGTATTTT
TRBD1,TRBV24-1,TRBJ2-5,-,CATSDGMTGAQETQYF,TGTGCCACCAGTGACGGTATGACAGGGGCCCAAGAGACCCAGTACTTC
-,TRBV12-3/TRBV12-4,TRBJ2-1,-,CASTPRGSNEQFF,TGTGCCAGCACCCCTCGTGGGTCCAATGAGCAGTTCTTC
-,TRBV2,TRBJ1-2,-,CASTHNSNYGYTF,TGTGCCAGCACGCACAACAGTAACTATGGCTACACCTTC
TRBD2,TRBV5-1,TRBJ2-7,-,CASSPGGAHGEQYF,TGCGCCAGCAGCCCCGGGGGGGCCCACGGCGAGCAGTACTTC
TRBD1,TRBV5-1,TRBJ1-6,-,CASRLGTGVTNSPLHF,TGCGCCAGCAGACTCGGGACAGGGGTTACTAATTCACCCCTCCACTTT
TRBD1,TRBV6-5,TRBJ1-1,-,CASSSGQERITEAFF,TGTGCCAGCAGCAGCGGACAGGAACGAATCACTGAAGCTTTCTTT